This passage covers 6 T cell receptor beta chains from one sample sequenced in a study of blood T cell repertoires in COVID-19. The repertoire was sequenced with immunoSEQ multiplex PCR; TCRdb's copy has only in-frame clones and lacks some. This repertoire shows about 120,000 clones, around nine tenths found once; its top ten account for 1.8%. The sequenced sample consisted of peripheral blood. The receptor source for this set is a human donor with active COVID-19. The donor label of this sample is uncertain.

This chain uses TRBV19 with TRBJ1-1; a weak D match, TRBD1 (5 bases). The CDR3 has 14 amino acids. Germline loops: CDR1 LNHDA, CDR2 SQIVND (reference sequence). V dropped 4 bases and J dropped 0 bases, with 9 bases sitting between them. The CDR3 region has the DNA TGTGCCAGTAGTACCAGACAGCTGAACACTGAAGCTTTCTTT. This sequence encodes CASSTRQLNTEAFF.

In DNA form, the CDR3 reads TGTGCCAGCAGCCAAGGGTTCAGCGGGGGGACCTTAGCCAAAAACATTCAGTACTTC. Translation gives CASSQGFSGGTLAKNIQYF. The chain joins TRBV14 to TRBJ2-4; 9 bases map to TRBD2. The J segment lost 0 bases and the V segment lost 1 base, leaving 10 bases of the junction unmatched. This CDR3 spans 19 amino acids. The germline V gene has CDR1 SGHDN and CDR2 FVKESK. Full variable domain (remainder filled in from reference TRBV14 and TRBJ2-4): EAGVTQFPSHSVIEKGQTVTLRCDPISGHDNLYWYRRVMGKEIKFLLHFVKESKQDESGMPNNRFLAERTGGTYSTLKVQPAELEDSGVYFCASSQGFSGGTLAKNIQYFGAGTRLSVL.

The chain employs TRBV9 and TRBJ1-5; D is undetermined. V gave up 6 bases and J gave up 5 bases, with 15 bases separating them. The CDR3 has 14 amino acids. CDR1 and CDR2 from the germline V gene are SGDLS and YYNGEE. This chain's CDR3 is CASIAGWRDQPQHF. For the CDR3, the DNA is TGTGCCAGCATCGCGGGTTGGCGGGATCAGCCCCAGCATTTT.

The genes are TRBV4-1 and TRBJ2-3; D may be TRBD1 (6 bases). V was pared by 1 base and J by 4 bases, with 33 bases between. CDR1 and CDR2 from the germline V gene are MGHRA and YSYEKL. This CDR3 has 22 residues. The CDR3 region is CASSQARSPGQGHRGKADTQYF. In DNA form, the CDR3 reads TGCGCCAGCAGCCAAGCACGGTCCCCGGGGCAGGGACACAGAGGGAAGGCAGATACGCAGTATTTT.

The chain uses TRBV9 and TRBJ2-1; 14 positions match TRBD2. The trim removed 0 bases at V and 2 bases at J, leaving 1 base unmatched. The germline gives CDR1 SGDLS, CDR2 YYNGEE. The CDR3 has 17 amino acids. CDR3 residues: CASSVAGLAGAYNEQFF. The CDR3 nucleotides read TGTGCCAGCAGCGTAGCGGGACTAGCGGGGGCCTACAATGAGCAGTTCTTC.

The chain joins TRBV7-2 to TRBJ1-5, with unresolved D. The V and J ends lost 1 base and 8 bases respectively, with 9 bases between them. The CDR3 is 13 amino acids. Germline V gene data show CDR1 as SGHTA and CDR2 as FQGNSA. The chain's CDR3 is CASSLGESKPQHF. The CDR3 DNA sequence: TGTGCCAGCAGCTTAGGTGAGAGCAAGCCCCAGCATTTT.